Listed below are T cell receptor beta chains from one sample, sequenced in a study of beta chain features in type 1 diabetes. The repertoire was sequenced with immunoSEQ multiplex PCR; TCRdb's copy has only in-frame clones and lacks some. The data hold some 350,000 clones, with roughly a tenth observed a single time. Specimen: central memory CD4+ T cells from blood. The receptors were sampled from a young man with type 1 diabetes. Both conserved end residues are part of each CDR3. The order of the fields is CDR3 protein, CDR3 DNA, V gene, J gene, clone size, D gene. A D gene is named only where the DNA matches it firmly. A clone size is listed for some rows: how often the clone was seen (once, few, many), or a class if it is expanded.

CASSIWGAEQPQHF	TGTGCCAGTAGTATATGGGGGGCGGAACAGCCCCAGCATTTT	TRBV19	TRBJ1-5	few	NA
CASSLYALDYNEQFF	TGTGCCAGCAGTTTATATGCCTTGGACTACAATGAGCAGTTCTTC	TRBV27	TRBJ2-1	NA	NA
CASRDSGETQYF	TGTGCCAGCCGGGACAGCGGAGAGACCCAGTACTTC	TRBV19	TRBJ2-5	NA	TRBD1
CASSSAGTGELFF	TGTGCCAGCAGCTCGGCGGGGACCGGGGAGCTGTTTTTT	TRBV7-6	TRBJ2-2	NA	NA
CASKTGDTEAFF	TGTGCCAGCAAAACAGGGGACACTGAAGCTTTCTTT	TRBV6-5	TRBJ1-1	few	TRBD1
CASSYTGELFF	TGTGCCAGCAGCTACACCGGGGAGCTGTTTTTT	TRBV2	TRBJ2-2	many	NA
CASSLAAVLNTEAFF	TGTGCCAGCAGCTTAGCGGCCGTACTGAACACTGAAGCTTTCTTT	TRBV7-2	TRBJ1-1	NA	NA
CASSWTFNEQFF	TGTGCCAGCAGTTGGACCTTCAATGAGCAGTTCTTC	TRBV28	TRBJ2-1	NA	NA
CASSLAGGPLETQYF	TGTGCCAGCAGCCTAGCGGGAGGGCCTTTGGAGACCCAGTACTTC	TRBV7-2	TRBJ2-5	NA	TRBD2
CASSIGSAAGYQETQYF	TGTGCCAGTAGTATTGGTTCGGCGGCGGGGTATCAAGAGACCCAGTACTTC	TRBV19	TRBJ2-5	few	NA